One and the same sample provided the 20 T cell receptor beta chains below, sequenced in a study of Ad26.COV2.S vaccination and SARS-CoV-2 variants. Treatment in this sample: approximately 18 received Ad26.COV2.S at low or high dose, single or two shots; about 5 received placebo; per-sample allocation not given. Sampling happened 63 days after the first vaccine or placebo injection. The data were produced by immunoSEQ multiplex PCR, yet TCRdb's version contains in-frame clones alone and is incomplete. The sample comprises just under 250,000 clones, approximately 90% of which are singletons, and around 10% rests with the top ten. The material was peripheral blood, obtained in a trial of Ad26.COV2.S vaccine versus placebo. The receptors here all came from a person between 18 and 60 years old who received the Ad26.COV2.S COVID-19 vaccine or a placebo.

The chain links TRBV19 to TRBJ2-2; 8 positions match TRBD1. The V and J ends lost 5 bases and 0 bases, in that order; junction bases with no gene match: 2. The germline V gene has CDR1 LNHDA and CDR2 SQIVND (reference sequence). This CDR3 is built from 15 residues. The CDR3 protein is CASSVQGANTGELFF. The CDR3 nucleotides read TGTGCCAGTAGTGTACAGGGGGCGAACACCGGGGAGCTGTTTTTT.

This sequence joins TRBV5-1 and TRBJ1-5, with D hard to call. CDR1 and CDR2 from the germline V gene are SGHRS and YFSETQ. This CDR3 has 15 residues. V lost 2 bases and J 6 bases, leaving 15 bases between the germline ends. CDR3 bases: TGCGCCAGCAGCTTAGAGGGTCTGGAGGGTCAGCCCCAGCATTTT. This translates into CASSLEGLEGQPQHF.

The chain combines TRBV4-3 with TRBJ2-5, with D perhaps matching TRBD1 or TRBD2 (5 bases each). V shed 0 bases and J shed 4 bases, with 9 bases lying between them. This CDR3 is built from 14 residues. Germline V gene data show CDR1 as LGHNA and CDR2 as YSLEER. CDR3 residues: CASSQDMGVETQYF. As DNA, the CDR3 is TGCGCCAGCAGCCAAGATATGGGGGTAGAGACCCAGTACTTC.

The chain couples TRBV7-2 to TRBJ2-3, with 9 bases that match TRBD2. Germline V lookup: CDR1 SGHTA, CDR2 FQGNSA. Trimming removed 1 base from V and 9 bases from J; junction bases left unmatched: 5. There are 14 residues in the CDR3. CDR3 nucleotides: TGTGCCAGCAGCTTAGGCGGGGGGGCTAACACGCAGTATTTT. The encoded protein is CASSLGGGANTQYF.

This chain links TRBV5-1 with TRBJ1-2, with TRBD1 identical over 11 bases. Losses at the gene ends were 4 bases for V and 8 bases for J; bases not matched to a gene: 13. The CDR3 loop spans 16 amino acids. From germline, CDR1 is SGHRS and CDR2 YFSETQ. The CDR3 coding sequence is TGCGCCAGCAGCCCGCAGTCACAGGACAGGGGGCGAGGCTACACCTTC. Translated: CASSPQSQDRGRGYTF. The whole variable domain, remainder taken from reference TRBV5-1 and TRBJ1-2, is KAGVTQTPRYLIKTRGQQVTLSCSPISGHRSVSWYQQTPGQGLQFLFEYFSETQRNKGNFPGRFSGRQFSNSRSEMNVSTLELGDSALYLCASSPQSQDRGRGYTFGSGTRLTVV.

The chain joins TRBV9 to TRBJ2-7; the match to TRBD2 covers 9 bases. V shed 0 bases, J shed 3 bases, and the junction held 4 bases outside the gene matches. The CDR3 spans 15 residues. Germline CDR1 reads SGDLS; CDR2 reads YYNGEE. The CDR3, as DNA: TGTGCCAGCAGCGTAGCGGCGGGAGGGAACTACGAGCAGTACTTC. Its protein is CASSVAAGGNYEQYF. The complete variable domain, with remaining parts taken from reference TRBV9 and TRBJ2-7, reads DSGVTQTPKHLITATGQRVTLRCSPRSGDLSVYWYQQSLDQGLQFLIQYYNGEERAKGNILERFSAQQFPDLHSELNLSSLELGDSALYFCASSVAAGGNYEQYFGPGTRLTVT.

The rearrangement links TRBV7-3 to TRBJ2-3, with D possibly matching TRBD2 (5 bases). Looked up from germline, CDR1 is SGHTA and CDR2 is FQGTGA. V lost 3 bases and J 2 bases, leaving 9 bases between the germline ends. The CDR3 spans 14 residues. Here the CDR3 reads CASSFGNPTDTQYF. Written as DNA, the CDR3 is TGTGCCAGCAGCTTCGGGAATCCCACAGATACGCAGTATTTT.

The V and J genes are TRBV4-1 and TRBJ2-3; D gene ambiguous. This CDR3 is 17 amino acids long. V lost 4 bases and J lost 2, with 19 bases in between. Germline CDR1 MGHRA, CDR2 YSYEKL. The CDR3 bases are TGCGCCAGCAGCCGGGGAAACCTAAGGGTTAACACAGATACGCAGTATTTT. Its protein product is CASSRGNLRVNTDTQYF.

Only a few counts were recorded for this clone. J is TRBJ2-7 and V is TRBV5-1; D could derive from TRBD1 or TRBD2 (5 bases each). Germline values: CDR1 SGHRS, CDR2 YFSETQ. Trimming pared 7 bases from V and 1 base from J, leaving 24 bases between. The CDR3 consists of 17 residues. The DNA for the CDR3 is TGCGCCAGCCGTCAATCAGGTGGGGGACGGGGATCCTACGAGCAGTACTTC. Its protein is CASRQSGGGRGSYEQYF.

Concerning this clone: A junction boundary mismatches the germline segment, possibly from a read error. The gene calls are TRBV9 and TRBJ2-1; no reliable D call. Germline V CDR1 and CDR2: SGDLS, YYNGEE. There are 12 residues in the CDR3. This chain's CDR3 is CASSVDGPGLVF. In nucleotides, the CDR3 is TGTGCCAGCAGCGTAGATGGACCCGGGCTGGTCTTC.

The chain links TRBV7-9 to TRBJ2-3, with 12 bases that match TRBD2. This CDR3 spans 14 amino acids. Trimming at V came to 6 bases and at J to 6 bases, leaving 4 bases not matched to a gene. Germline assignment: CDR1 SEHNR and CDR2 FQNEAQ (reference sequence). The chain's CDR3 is CASRTSGSLDTQYF. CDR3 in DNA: TGTGCCAGCAGGACTAGCGGGAGTCTCGATACGCAGTATTTT.

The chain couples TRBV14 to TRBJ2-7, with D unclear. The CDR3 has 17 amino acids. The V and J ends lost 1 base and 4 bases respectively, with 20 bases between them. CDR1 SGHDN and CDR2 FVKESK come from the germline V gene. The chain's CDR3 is CASSQGRSNWGFYEQYF. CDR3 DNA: TGTGCCAGCAGCCAAGGTCGGTCCAACTGGGGATTTTACGAGCAGTACTTC.

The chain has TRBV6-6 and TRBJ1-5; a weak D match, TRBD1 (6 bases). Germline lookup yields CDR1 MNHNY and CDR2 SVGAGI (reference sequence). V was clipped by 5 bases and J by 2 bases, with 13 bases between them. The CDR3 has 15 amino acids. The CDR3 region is CASSPTGFGNQPQHF. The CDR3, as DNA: TGTGCCAGCAGTCCTACAGGGTTTGGCAATCAGCCCCAGCATTTT.

CDR3 DNA sequence: TGTGCCAGCTTAGGGACATATAACTATGGCTACACCTTC. Protein sequence: CASLGTYNYGYTF. V is TRBV28 and J is TRBJ1-2; D possibly corresponds to TRBD1 (6 bases). The germline V gene encodes CDR1 MDHEN and CDR2 SYDVKM. V was clipped by 8 bases and J by 1 base, with 11 bases between them. The CDR3 loop spans 13 amino acids.

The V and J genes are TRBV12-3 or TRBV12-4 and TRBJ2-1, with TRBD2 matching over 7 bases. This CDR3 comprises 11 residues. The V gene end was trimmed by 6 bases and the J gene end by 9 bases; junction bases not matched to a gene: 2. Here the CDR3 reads CASRASGEQFF. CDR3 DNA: TGTGCCAGCAGGGCTAGCGGTGAGCAGTTCTTC.

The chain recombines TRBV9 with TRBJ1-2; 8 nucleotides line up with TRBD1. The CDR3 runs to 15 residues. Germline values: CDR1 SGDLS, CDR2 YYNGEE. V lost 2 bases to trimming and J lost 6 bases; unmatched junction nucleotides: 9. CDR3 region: CASSVADRALDGYTF. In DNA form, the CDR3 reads TGTGCCAGCAGCGTTGCGGACAGGGCGCTTGATGGCTACACCTTC.

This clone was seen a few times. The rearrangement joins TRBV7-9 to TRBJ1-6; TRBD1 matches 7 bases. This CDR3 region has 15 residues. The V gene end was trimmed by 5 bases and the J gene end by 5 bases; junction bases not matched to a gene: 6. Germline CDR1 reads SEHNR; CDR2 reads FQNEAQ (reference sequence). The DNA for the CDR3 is TGTGCCAGCAGCGGAGGGACAGCCCATAATTCACCCCTCCACTTT. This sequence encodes CASSGGTAHNSPLHF.

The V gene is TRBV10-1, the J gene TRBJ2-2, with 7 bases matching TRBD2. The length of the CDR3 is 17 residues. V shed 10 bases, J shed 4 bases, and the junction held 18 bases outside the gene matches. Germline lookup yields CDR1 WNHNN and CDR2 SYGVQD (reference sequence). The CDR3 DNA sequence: TGCGCCAACGTGGGAGGGAAGCGGGAAGGTGGCACCGGGGAGCTGTTTTTT. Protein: CANVGGKREGGTGELFF.

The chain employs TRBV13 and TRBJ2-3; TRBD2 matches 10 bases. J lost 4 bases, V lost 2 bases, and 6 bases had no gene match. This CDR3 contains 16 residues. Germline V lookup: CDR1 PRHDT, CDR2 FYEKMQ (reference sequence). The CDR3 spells CASSLRASGGADTQYF. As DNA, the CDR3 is TGTGCCAGCAGCTTACGGGCTAGCGGGGGCGCAGATACGCAGTATTTT.

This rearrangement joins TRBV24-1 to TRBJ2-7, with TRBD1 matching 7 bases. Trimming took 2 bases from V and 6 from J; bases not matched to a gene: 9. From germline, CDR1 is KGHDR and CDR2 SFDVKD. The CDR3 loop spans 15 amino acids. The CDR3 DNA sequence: TGTGCCACCAGTGATTCGGGACAGATATTGGGCGAGCAGTACTTC. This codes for CATSDSGQILGEQYF.